The 5 T cell receptor beta chains below all came from one sample that was sequenced in a study of T cell responses to AZD1222 COVID-19 vaccine. Clones were read by immunoSEQ multiplex PCR, and TCRdb kept only the in-frame ones, dropping some. The table includes approximately 97,000 clones, 80% to 85% detected once. Specimen: peripheral blood, collected on day 0 of AZD1222 vaccination. These receptors all come from an adult in good health.

The table lists this clone with a count of one. The chain employs TRBV7-9 and TRBJ1-1, with D possibly being TRBD1 (5 bases). This CDR3 comprises 14 residues. V was pared by 5 bases and J by 0 bases, with 10 bases between. In germline, CDR1 is SEHNR, CDR2 FQNEAQ (reference sequence). The CDR3, as DNA: TGTGCCAGCAGCGGCGGGACCATGAACACTGAAGCTTTCTTT. This codes for CASSGGTMNTEAFF.

The gene calls are TRBV18 and TRBJ2-3, with 10 bases matching TRBD2. Germline CDR1 KGHSH, CDR2 LQKENI. The CDR3 has 15 residues. Trimming at V came to 1 base and at J to 4 bases, leaving 2 bases not matched to a gene. The chain's CDR3 is CASSPRSGGADTQYF. In DNA, the CDR3 is TGTGCCAGCTCACCACGGAGCGGGGGGGCAGATACGCAGTATTTT.

The chain couples TRBV25-1 to TRBJ1-2; D may be TRBD1 (5 bases). V dropped 5 bases and J dropped 2 bases, with 12 bases sitting between them. The CDR3 length is 14 residues. Germline CDR1 reads MGHDK; CDR2 reads SYGVNS. DNA of the CDR3: TGTGCCAGCAGTCAGCTTGGGGGGAACTATGGCTACACCTTC. Its protein is CASSQLGGNYGYTF.

The chain joins TRBV6-4 to TRBJ1-1, with D maybe TRBD1 (6 bases). Germline loops: CDR1 MRHNA, CDR2 SNTAGT. The CDR3 runs 14 residues. The germline V and J ends were trimmed by 6 bases and 4 bases, with 15 bases remaining between them. Written as DNA, the CDR3 is TGTGCCAGCAGGGACAGTTCCAGGGGCACTGAAGCTTTCTTT. Encoded protein: CASRDSSRGTEAFF.

The rearrangement links TRBV6-5 to TRBJ1-2, with TRBD1 identical over 9 bases. The CDR3 sequence is 15 residues long. The germline V gene has CDR1 MNHEY and CDR2 SVGAGI. The V segment lost 0 bases and the J segment 3 bases; nucleotides outside the gene matches: 2. In DNA, the CDR3 is TGTGCCAGCAGTTACTCGACAGGGGGAGACTATGGCTACACCTTC. Encoded protein: CASSYSTGGDYGYTF.